These 2 T cell receptor beta chains were sequenced from one sample in a study of monozygotic twins with inflammatory bowel disease. TCRdb reprocessed the 5' RACE reads, keeping one entry per CDR3 protein, no DNA. This sample's table reports 440,000 or so distinct CDR3 sequences. Sequencing used blood. The source of these receptors is a human donor with ulcerative colitis or Crohn's disease, or a healthy co-twin of an affected twin (not recorded which).

CDR3 sequence: CASSPLSSRDIQYF. This rearrangement joins TRBV3-1 to TRBJ2-4; TCRdb calls TRBD1, which cannot be checked without DNA. This CDR3 comprises 14 residues. The germline V gene has CDR1 LGHDT and CDR2 YNNKEL (reference sequence).

V gene TRBV10-3 combines with J gene TRBJ1-5. The CDR3 has 15 amino acids. Germline CDR1 is ENHRY and CDR2 is SYGVKD. The CDR3 here is CAISESQQNNQPQHF.